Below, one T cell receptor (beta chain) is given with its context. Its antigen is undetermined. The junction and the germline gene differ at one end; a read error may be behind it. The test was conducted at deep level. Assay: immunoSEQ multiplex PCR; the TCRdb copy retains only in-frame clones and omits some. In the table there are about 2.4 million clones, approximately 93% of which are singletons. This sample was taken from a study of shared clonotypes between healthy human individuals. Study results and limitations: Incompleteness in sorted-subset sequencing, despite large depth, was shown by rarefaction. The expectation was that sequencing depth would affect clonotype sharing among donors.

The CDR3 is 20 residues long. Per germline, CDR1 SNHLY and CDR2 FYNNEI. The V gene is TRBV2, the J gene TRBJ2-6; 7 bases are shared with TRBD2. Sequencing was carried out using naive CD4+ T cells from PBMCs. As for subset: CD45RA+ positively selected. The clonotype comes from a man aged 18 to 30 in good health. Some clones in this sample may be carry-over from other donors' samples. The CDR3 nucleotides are TGTGCCAGCAGCGAAGCCCCGCTGGGAGCGGGACTCTCTGGGGCCAACGTCCTGACTTTC. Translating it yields CASSEAPLGAGLSGANVLTF.